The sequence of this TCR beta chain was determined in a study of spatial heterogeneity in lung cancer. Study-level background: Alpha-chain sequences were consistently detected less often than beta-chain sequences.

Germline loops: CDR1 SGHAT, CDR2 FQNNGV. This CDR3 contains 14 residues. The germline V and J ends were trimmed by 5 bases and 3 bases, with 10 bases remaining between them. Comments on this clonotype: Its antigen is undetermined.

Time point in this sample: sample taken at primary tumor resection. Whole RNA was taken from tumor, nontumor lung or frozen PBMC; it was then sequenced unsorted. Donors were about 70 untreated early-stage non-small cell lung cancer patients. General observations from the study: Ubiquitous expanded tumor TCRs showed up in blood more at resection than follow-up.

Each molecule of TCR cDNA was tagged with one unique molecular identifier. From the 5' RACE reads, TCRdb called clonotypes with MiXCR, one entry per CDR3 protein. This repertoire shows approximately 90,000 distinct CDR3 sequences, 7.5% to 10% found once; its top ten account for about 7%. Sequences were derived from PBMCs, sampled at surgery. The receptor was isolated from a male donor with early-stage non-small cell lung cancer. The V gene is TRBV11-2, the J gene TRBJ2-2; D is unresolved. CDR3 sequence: CASSPVWDTGELFF. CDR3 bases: TGTGCCAGCAGCCCGGTGTGGGACACCGGGGAGCTGTTTTTT.